This T cell receptor beta chain originates from a study of blood T cell repertoires in COVID-19. Study-level background: Samples taken during acute and convalescent COVID-19 were collected in the United States, Italy and Spain. In each case, the material was cDNA or gDNA derived from T cells, B-cell-depleted T cells, or PBMCs.

In the source study's methods: Amplification of reference gene primers provided the estimated nucleated cell counts. The method was immunoSEQ multiplex PCR; TCRdb's version includes in-frame clones alone and lacks a portion of them. The DNA gave D and trimming, while V, J and clone size come from that table. The table shows 150,000 to 200,000 clones, with about 77% occurring only once. The CDR3 is 11 amino acids. The germline V gene encodes CDR1 MDHEN and CDR2 SYDVKM. J was trimmed by 8 bases and V by 10 bases; bases with no gene match: 6. V is TRBV28 and J is TRBJ1-2; TRBD1 matches 8 bases. The sequenced material came from peripheral blood. This TCR was recovered from an elderly woman with active or convalescent COVID-19. The CDR3 loop is CATRTGWGYTF. CDR3 nucleotides: TGTGCCACCAGGACAGGGTGGGGCTACACCTTC.